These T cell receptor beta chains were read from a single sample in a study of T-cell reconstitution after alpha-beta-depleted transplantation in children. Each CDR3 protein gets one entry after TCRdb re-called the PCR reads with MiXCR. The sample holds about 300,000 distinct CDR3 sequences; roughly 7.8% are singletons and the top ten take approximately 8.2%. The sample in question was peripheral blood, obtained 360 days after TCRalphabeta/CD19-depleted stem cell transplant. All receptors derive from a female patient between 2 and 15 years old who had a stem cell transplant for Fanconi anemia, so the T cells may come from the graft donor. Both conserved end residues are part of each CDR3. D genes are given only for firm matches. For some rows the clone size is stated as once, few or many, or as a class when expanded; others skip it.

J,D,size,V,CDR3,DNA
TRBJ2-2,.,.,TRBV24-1,CATSDLRDGGLQYTGELFF,TGTGCCACCAGTGATTTGAGAGACGGAGGGCTTCAGTACACCGGGGAGCTGTTTTTT
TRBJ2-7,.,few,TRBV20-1,CSARGLLATYEQYF,TGCAGTGCTAGAGGGCTCCTAGCGACCTACGAGCAGTACTTC
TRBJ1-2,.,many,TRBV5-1,CASSLVGDGYTF,TGTGCCAGCAGCTTAGTAGGGGATGGCTACACCTTC
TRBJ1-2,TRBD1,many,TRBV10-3,CAISGTGDHGYTF,TGTGCCATCAGCGGGACAGGGGATCATGGCTACACCTTC
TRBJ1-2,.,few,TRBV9,CASSRAGHSGNNYGYTF,TGTGCCAGCAGCCGGGCAGGCCACTCCGGGAATAACTATGGCTACACCTTC
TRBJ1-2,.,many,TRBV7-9,CASSLGDPGNGYTF,TGTGCCAGCAGCCTCGGCGACCCGGGCAATGGCTACACCTTC
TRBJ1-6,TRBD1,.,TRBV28,CASSLRSTGGGSPLHF,TGTGCCAGCAGTTTACGGTCGACAGGGGGCGGTTCACCCCTCCACTTT
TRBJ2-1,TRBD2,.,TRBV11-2,CASSLVGPVGLADNEQFF,TGTGCCAGCAGCTTAGTAGGGCCGGTCGGACTAGCGGATAATGAGCAGTTCTTC
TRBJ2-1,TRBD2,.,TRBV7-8,CASSPRPNTREGRDNEQFF,TGTGCCAGCAGCCCACGGCCTAATACGCGGGAGGGTAGGGACAATGAGCAGTTCTTC
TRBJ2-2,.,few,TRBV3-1,CASSQVSAGELFF,TGTGCCAGCAGTCAAGTCAGTGCCGGGGAGCTGTTTTTT
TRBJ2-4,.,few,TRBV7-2,CAGSLTVAKNIQYF,TGTGCCGGCAGCTTGACAGTAGCCAAAAACATTCAGTACTTC
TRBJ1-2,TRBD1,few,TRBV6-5,CASSFTRSGQGHGYTF,TGTGCCAGCAGTTTCACCCGTTCGGGACAGGGCCATGGCTACACCTTC
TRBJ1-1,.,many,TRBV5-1,CASSLPSGTEAFF,TGCGCCAGCAGCTTACCTTCCGGAACTGAAGCTTTCTTT
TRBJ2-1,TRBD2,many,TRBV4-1,CASRGLAGGYNEQFF,TGCGCCAGCAGAGGACTAGCGGGAGGGTACAATGAGCAGTTCTTC
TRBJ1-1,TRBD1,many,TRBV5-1,CASSPRQGNTEAFF,TGCGCCAGCAGCCCGCGACAGGGGAACACTGAAGCTTTCTTT
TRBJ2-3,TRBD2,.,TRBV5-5,CASSAIRVTSGIADTQYF,TGTGCCAGCAGCGCGATCCGAGTGACTAGCGGGATAGCAGATACGCAGTATTTT
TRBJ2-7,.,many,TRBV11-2,CASSFARYEQYF,TGTGCCAGCAGCTTTGCTAGGTACGAGCAGTACTTC
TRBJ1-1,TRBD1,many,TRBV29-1,CSARTGDDTEAFF,TGCAGCGCCCGGACAGGGGACGACACTGAAGCTTTCTTT